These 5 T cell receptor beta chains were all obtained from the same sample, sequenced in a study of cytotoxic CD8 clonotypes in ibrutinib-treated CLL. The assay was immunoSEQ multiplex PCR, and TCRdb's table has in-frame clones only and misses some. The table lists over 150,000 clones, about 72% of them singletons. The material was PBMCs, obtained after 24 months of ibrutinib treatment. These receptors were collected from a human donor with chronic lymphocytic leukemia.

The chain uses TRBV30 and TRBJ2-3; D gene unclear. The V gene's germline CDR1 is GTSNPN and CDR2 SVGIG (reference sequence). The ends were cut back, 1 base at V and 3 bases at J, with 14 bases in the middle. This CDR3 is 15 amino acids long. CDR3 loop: CAWSAPFIGTDTQYF. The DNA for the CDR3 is TGTGCCTGGAGTGCCCCTTTTATAGGGACAGATACGCAGTATTTT.

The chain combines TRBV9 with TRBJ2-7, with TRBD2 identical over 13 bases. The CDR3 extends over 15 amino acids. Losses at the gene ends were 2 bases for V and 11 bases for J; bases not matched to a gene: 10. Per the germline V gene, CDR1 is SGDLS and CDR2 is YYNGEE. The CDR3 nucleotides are TGTGCCAGCAGCGTCGACGGACTAGCGGGAGAGGTGGAGTACTTC. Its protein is CASSVDGLAGEVEYF.

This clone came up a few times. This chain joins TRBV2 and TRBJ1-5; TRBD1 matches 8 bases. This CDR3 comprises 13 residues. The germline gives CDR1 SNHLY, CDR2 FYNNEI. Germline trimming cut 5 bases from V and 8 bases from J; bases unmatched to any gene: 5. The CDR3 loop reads CASSRQGREPQHF. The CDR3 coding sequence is TGTGCCAGCAGTCGACAGGGGAGAGAGCCCCAGCATTTT.

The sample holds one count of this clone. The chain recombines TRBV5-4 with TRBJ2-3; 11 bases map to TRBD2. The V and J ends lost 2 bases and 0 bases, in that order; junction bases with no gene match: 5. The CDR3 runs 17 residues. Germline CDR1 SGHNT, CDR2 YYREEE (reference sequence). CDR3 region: CASSFGTSGESTDTQYF. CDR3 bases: TGTGCCAGCAGCTTCGGGACTAGCGGAGAAAGCACAGATACGCAGTATTTT. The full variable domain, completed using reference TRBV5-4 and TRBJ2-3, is ETGVTQSPTHLIKTRGQQVTLRCSSQSGHNTVSWYQQALGQGPQFIFQYYREEENGRGNFPPRFSGLQFPNYSSELNVNALELDDSALYLCASSFGTSGESTDTQYFGPGTRLTVL.

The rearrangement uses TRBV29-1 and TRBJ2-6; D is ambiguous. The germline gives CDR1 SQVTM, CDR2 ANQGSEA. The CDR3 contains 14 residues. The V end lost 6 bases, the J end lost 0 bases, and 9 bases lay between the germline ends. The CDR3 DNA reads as TGCAGCGTAATCGACACCTCTGGGGCCAACGTCCTGACTTTC. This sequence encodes CSVIDTSGANVLTF.